This is a list of T cell receptor beta chains from one sample in a study of cytomegalovirus exposure and HLA in healthy donors. The method was immunoSEQ multiplex PCR; TCRdb's version includes in-frame clones alone and lacks a portion of them. The sample yields about 110,000 clones, around 80% seen once. Sequencing used PBMCs. The receptors stem from a man aged 50-59 years in good health and CMV-seronegative. Both conserved end residues are part of each CDR3. A D gene is named only where the DNA matches it firmly. Expanded clones are given a class, and other clones once, few, many or no size at all.

clone size,D gene,V gene,J gene,CDR3 DNA,CDR3 protein
NA,NA,TRBV28,TRBJ1-3,TGTGCCAGCAGTTCCTCCCAGGCAGCTGGCGGAAACACCATATATTTT,CASSSSQAAGGNTIYF
once,TRBD2,TRBV15,TRBJ2-5,TGTGCCACCAGCAGAGTAGCGGGAGCCCAAGAGACCCAGTACTTC,CATSRVAGAQETQYF
NA,NA,TRBV4-2,TRBJ2-5,TGTGCCAGCAGCCAAGTTAGTAGCGCCGCGCAAGAGACCCAGTACTTC,CASSQVSSAAQETQYF
few,TRBD2,TRBV7-6,TRBJ2-3,TGTGCCAGCAGCTCGCGACTAGCGGGCTTCAGCACAGATACGCAGTATTTT,CASSSRLAGFSTDTQYF
NA,TRBD2,TRBV5-4,TRBJ2-3,TGTGCCAGCCGTGCTAGCGGGGGAGTCGCAGATACGCAGTATTTT,CASRASGGVADTQYF
NA,NA,TRBV28,TRBJ1-2,TGTGCCAGCAGCCCCGGGGGGGGATTAATCTTTGGCTACACCTTC,CASSPGGGLIFGYTF
once,NA,TRBV15,TRBJ1-2,TGTGCCACCAGCAGTAATCCTCTCTATGGCTACACCTTC,CATSSNPLYGYTF
NA,TRBD1,TRBV2,TRBJ2-7,TGTGCCAGCAGTGTAGGAGGACAGGGGACCCACGAGCAGTACTTC,CASSVGGQGTHEQYF
NA,NA,TRBV25-1,TRBJ2-7,TGTGCCAGCAGTGAACGGGGGAGCTACGAGCAGTACTTC,CASSERGSYEQYF
NA,NA,TRBV27,TRBJ2-2,TGTGCCAGCAGTTTGGTAAAACTAGGGGGGGAGCTGTTTTTT,CASSLVKLGGELFF
NA,TRBD1,TRBV4-3,TRBJ2-7,TGCGCCAGCAGCCCTGGACAGGGGGGCGAGCAGTACTTC,CASSPGQGGEQYF
NA,NA,TRBV30,TRBJ1-2,TGTGCCTGGATTTTGGGGCCTAACTATGGCTACCCCTTC,CAWILGPNYGYPF
NA,NA,TRBV7-9,TRBJ1-1,TGTGCCAGCAGCGGCCAGGAGGGCGTGAACACTGAAGCTTTCTTT,CASSGQEGVNTEAFF
NA,TRBD2,TRBV18,TRBJ2-2,TGTGCCAGCTCACCCTTAACTAGCGGGAGACGTACGACCGGGGAGCTGTTTTTT,CASSPLTSGRRTTGELFF
few,TRBD1,TRBV29-1,TRBJ2-5,TGCAGCGGGGGGACAGGGGAGAACCAGTACTTC,CSGGTGENQYF
once,NA,TRBV29-1,TRBJ1-1,TGCAGCGCCGTAAATATGAACACTGAAGCTTTCTTT,CSAVNMNTEAFF
NA,NA,TRBV15,TRBJ2-6,TGTGCCACCAGCAGAGATATATCGAGCCTGACTTTC,CATSRDISSLTF
NA,TRBD1,TRBV27,TRBJ2-2,TGTGCCAGCAGCCCGACAGGGGGCACCGGGGAGCTGTTTTTT,CASSPTGGTGELFF
NA,TRBD1,TRBV5-6,TRBJ2-7,TGTGCCAGCAGCCCGTTCTTGATGGGACAGGGTTCTGATCTGTACTTC,CASSPFLMGQGSDLYF
NA,NA,TRBV5-4,TRBJ2-7,TGTGCCAGCAGCTTGGGAGACAGAACCTACGAGCAGTACTTC,CASSLGDRTYEQYF
NA,NA,TRBV7-3,TRBJ2-7,TGTGCCAGCAGCTTAAGCGGGACCACCTACGAGCAGTACTTC,CASSLSGTTYEQYF
NA,NA,TRBV19,TRBJ2-7,TGTGCCAGTAGTTCGTCCAGGCAGTACGAGCAGTACTTC,CASSSSRQYEQYF
NA,TRBD1,TRBV18,TRBJ1-4,TGTGCCAGCTCACCGGGACAGGGTAACGAAAAACTGTTTTTT,CASSPGQGNEKLFF
NA,TRBD1,TRBV5-6,TRBJ1-1,TGTGCCAGCAGCTTTCAGGGGGTATCGAACACTGAAGCTTTCTTT,CASSFQGVSNTEAFF
NA,NA,TRBV7-9,TRBJ1-1,TGTGCCAGCAGCTTACCAGCGATTGAAGCTTTCTTT,CASSLPAIEAFF
NA,TRBD2,TRBV5-6,TRBJ2-7,TGTGCCAGCAGCTTGTTTCCAGCGGGGGAGACCTACGAGCAGTACTTC,CASSLFPAGETYEQYF
NA,NA,TRBV27,TRBJ1-1,TGTGCCAGCAGTTTGGGGCCACCCAACACTGAAGCTTTCTTT,CASSLGPPNTEAFF
few,TRBD1,TRBV19,TRBJ1-2,TGTGCCAGTAGTCAGGGGGACAGGACTACCTATGGCTACACCTTC,CASSQGDRTTYGYTF
NA,TRBD1,TRBV29-1,TRBJ2-4,TGCAGCGTTGACGGACAGGGAAAAAACATTCAGTACTTC,CSVDGQGKNIQYF
NA,TRBD2,TRBV5-5,TRBJ2-1,TGTGCCAGCAGCTTGGCGTTGGGCGGGGGGAGCTCCTACAATGAGCAGTTCTTC,CASSLALGGGSSYNEQFF
NA,NA,TRBV6-5,TRBJ1-5,TGTGCCAGCAGTTCCCGACAAATCGGCCAGCCCCAGCATTTT,CASSSRQIGQPQHF
NA,TRBD1,TRBV19,TRBJ2-3,TGTGCCAGTAGTATAGGGGGACAGGTCCTAGATACGCAGTATTTT,CASSIGGQVLDTQYF